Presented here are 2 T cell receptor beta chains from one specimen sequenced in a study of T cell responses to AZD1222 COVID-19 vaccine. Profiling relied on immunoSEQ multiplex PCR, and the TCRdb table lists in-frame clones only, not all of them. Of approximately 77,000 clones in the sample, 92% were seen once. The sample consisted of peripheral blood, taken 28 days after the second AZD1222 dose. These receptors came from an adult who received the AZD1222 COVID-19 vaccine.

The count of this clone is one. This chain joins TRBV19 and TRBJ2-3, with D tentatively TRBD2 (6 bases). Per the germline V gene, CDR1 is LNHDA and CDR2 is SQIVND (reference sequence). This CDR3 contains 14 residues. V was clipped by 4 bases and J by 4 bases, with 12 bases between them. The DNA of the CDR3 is TGTGCCAGTAGTAACCGGGGACTGCCAGATACGCAGTATTTT. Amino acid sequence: CASSNRGLPDTQYF.

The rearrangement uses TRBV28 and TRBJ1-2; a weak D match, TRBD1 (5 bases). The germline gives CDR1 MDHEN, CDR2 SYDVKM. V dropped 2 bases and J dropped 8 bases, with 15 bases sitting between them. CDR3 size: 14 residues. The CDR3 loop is CASSLLRKGQGYTF. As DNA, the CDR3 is TGTGCCAGCAGTTTACTGCGTAAGGGGCAGGGCTACACCTTC.